A selection of T cell receptor beta chains follows, all from one sample in a study of T cell responses to AZD1222 COVID-19 vaccine. Generated by immunoSEQ multiplex PCR, the TCRdb table keeps only in-frame clones and is missing some. The sample has about 110,000 clones, around 90% seen once. The source was peripheral blood, collected 28 days after the second AZD1222 dose. The receptors stem from an adult who received the AZD1222 COVID-19 vaccine. CDR3s include the opening cysteine and the closing phenylalanine or tryptophan. The order of the fields is D gene, clone size, V gene, J gene, CDR3 protein, CDR3 DNA. A D gene is named only where the DNA matches it firmly. Where a row states a size, it is once, few, many or the class of an expanded clone; other rows omit it.

D: TRBD1
size: -
V: TRBV4-3
J: TRBJ1-5
CDR3: CASSQDSGGGTNQPQHF
DNA: TGCGCCAGCAGCCAAGATTCAGGGGGCGGAACCAATCAGCCCCAGCATTTT

D: -
size: -
V: TRBV30
J: TRBJ2-1
CDR3: CAWSVLSSGTYNEQFF
DNA: TGTGCCTGGAGTGTTTTGAGTAGCGGAACCTACAATGAGCAGTTCTTC

D: -
size: -
V: TRBV4-1
J: TRBJ2-2
CDR3: CASSLEGNGDPNTGELFF
DNA: TGCGCCAGCAGCCTGGAGGGTAATGGGGATCCGAACACCGGGGAGCTGTTTTTT

D: -
size: once
V: TRBV28
J: TRBJ2-6
CDR3: CASSFQGLGSGANVLTF
DNA: TGTGCCAGCAGTTTTCAGGGACTGGGGTCTGGGGCCAACGTCCTGACTTTC

D: -
size: -
V: TRBV15
J: TRBJ2-7
CDR3: CATSRDVSNEQYF
DNA: TGTGCCACCAGCAGAGACGTTAGCAACGAGCAGTACTTC

D: -
size: -
V: TRBV27
J: TRBJ1-1
CDR3: CASRPGSLRASLTEAFF
DNA: TGTGCCAGCAGACCCGGAAGTCTCAGGGCTAGTCTGACTGAAGCTTTCTTT

D: -
size: -
V: TRBV27
J: TRBJ1-3
CDR3: CASSSTGLSGNTIYF
DNA: TGTGCCAGCAGTAGCACGGGGTTGTCCGGAAACACCATATATTTT

D: TRBD1
size: -
V: TRBV28
J: TRBJ1-2
CDR3: CASSGTDRARLSGYTF
DNA: TGTGCCAGCAGTGGAACGGACAGGGCGAGATTATCTGGCTACACCTTC

D: -
size: -
V: TRBV7-9
J: TRBJ2-6
CDR3: CASSLRMVAGANVLTF
DNA: TGTGCCAGCAGCTTACGAATGGTGGCTGGGGCCAACGTCCTGACTTTC

D: TRBD1
size: -
V: TRBV4-3
J: TRBJ2-4
CDR3: CASSQERDRGNIQYF
DNA: TGCGCCAGCAGCCAAGAACGGGACAGGGGAAACATTCAGTACTTC

D: -
size: -
V: TRBV2
J: TRBJ2-7
CDR3: CASRKGGAAYEQYF
DNA: TGTGCCAGCAGAAAGGGTGGGGCAGCCTACGAGCAGTACTTC

D: -
size: few
V: TRBV7-2
J: TRBJ1-5
CDR3: CASSQQGDNQPQHF
DNA: TGTGCCAGCAGCCAACAGGGAGATAATCAGCCCCAGCATTTT

D: -
size: few
V: TRBV11-2
J: TRBJ1-2
CDR3: CASSLLESYGYTF
DNA: TGTGCCAGCAGCTTATTAGAAAGTTATGGCTACACCTTC

D: -
size: -
V: TRBV5-4
J: TRBJ2-3
CDR3: CASSTTVIDTQYF
DNA: TGTGCCAGCAGCACCACAGTGATAGATACGCAGTATTTT

D: -
size: -
V: TRBV7-9
J: TRBJ2-7
CDR3: CASSPPQAIEQYF
DNA: TGTGCCAGCAGCCCCCCTCAGGCAATCGAGCAGTACTTC

D: -
size: -
V: TRBV21-1
J: TRBJ2-7
CDR3: CASSSGTSGKEGTYEQYF
DNA: TGTGCCAGCAGCAGCGGGACTAGCGGTAAGGAGGGGACCTACGAGCAGTACTTC

D: -
size: few
V: TRBV5-1
J: TRBJ1-1
CDR3: CASSLLWRGNTEAFF
DNA: -